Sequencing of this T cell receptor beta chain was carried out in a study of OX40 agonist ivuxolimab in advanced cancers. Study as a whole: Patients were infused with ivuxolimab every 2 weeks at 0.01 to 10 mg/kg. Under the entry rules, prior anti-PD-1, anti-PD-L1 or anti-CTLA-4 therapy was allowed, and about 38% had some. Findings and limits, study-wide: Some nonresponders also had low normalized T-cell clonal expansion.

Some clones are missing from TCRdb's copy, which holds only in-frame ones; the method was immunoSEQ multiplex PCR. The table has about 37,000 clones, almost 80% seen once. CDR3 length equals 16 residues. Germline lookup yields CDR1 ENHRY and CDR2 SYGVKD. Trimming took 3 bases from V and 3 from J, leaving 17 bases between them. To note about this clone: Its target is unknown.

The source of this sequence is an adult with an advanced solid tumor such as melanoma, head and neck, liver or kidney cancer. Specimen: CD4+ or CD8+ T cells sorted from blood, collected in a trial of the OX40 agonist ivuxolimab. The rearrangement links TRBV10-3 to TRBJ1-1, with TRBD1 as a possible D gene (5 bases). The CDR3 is CAISDTGGRVDTEAFF. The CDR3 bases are TGTGCCATCAGTGATACAGGAGGCAGGGTGGACACTGAAGCTTTCTTT.